This paragraph reports one TCR beta chain. Its target is unknown. The PCR used 60 Vbeta and 13 Jbeta primers. Generated by immunoSEQ multiplex PCR, the TCRdb table keeps only in-frame clones and is missing some. The table includes roughly 250,000 clones, just over 70% detected once. The CDR3 spans 18 residues. The V end was cut by 4 bases, the J end by 0 bases, with 17 bases between. Germline CDR1 reads SGHRS; CDR2 reads YFSETQ. The sample is drawn from a study of cytomegalovirus exposure and HLA in healthy donors. Study context: HLA-typed donors were the source of around 87 million unique TCRs, which an early data release held. Points from the study as a whole: The presence/absence work took it that sequencing depth was about the same across donors. What was likely a sequencing artifact was a cluster of highly shared sequence variants. Further analysis, carried out later, found HLA-associated TCR beta chains more clonally expanded than equally common other chains.

This sequence joins TRBV5-1 and TRBJ2-6; D may be TRBD2 (5 bases). This TCR was sampled from a female donor in good health and CMV-seronegative. Material: PBMCs. This CDR3 reads CASSRIRTLASGANVLTF. In nucleotides, the CDR3 is TGCGCCAGCAGCAGAATCCGGACTCTTGCCTCTGGGGCCAACGTCCTGACTTTC.